Detailed here is one TCR beta chain. Profiled with immunoSEQ multiplex PCR; TCRdb holds only in-frame clones, not every one. The sample lists fewer than 150,000 clones; more than 70% were seen once. The sample originates from a study of cytomegalovirus exposure and HLA in healthy donors. The germline V gene encodes CDR1 GTSNPN and CDR2 SVGIG (reference sequence). V lost 2 bases to trimming and J lost 7 bases; unmatched junction nucleotides: 11. This CDR3 is built from 17 residues. Sequencing input: PBMCs. The chain has TRBV30 and TRBJ2-1; the match to TRBD2 covers 13 bases. The source of this sequence is a man between 18 and 29 years old in good health and CMV-seronegative. CDR3 residues: CAWSSPRLAGGPNEQFF. CDR3 nucleotides: TGTGCCTGGAGTAGCCCCAGACTAGCGGGGGGCCCAAATGAGCAGTTCTTC.